This T cell receptor (beta chain) is from a study of identical twins. Study results and caveats: Twins' excess sharing was less marked for out-of-frame beta sequences. Invariant T cells like MAIT and iNKT could partly confound the zero-insertion analyses.

The cDNA had a unique molecular identifier and a template-switch universal primer site. TCRdb used MiXCR to reprocess the 5' RACE reads, holding one entry per CDR3 protein. The data show around 450,000 distinct CDR3 sequences, 13% to 15% seen once. There are 16 residues in the CDR3. V gave up 1 base and J gave up 0 bases, with 12 bases separating them. Germline-derived CDR1 and CDR2 are SGHVS and FQNEAQ. Ten or more counts support this clonotype. The antigen remains undetermined. A further study also used this sample, focusing on yellow fever vaccine responses in identical twins.

The rearrangement uses TRBV7-8 and TRBJ1-2, with D unclear. This clonotype originated in a woman aged 18 to 35 in good health. The specimen sequenced was CD4+ T cells sorted from blood. CDR3 in DNA: TGTGCCAGCAGCTTAGTCGTGAGGAGAACTAACTATGGCTACACCTTC. Protein product: CASSLVVRRTNYGYTF.